This TCR beta chain was retrieved from a study of OX40 agonist ivuxolimab in advanced cancers. Profiling relied on immunoSEQ multiplex PCR, and the TCRdb table lists in-frame clones only, not all of them. The data show 60,000 to 80,000 clones, about 81% seen once. This clone came up a few times. The CDR3 extends over 15 amino acids. Trimming stripped 7 bases from V and 6 bases from J, with 22 bases between. The germline V gene encodes CDR1 MDHEN and CDR2 SYDVKM. This chain uses TRBV28 with TRBJ2-7; a weak D match, TRBD1 (6 bases). This TCR came from an adult with an advanced solid tumor such as melanoma, head and neck, liver or kidney cancer. This specimen was CD4+ or CD8+ T cells sorted from blood, taken in a trial of the OX40 agonist ivuxolimab. The CDR3 DNA reads TGTGCCAGCACTCCGAGAGACAGGCTAAAAGGCGAGCAGTACTTC. This sequence encodes CASTPRDRLKGEQYF.